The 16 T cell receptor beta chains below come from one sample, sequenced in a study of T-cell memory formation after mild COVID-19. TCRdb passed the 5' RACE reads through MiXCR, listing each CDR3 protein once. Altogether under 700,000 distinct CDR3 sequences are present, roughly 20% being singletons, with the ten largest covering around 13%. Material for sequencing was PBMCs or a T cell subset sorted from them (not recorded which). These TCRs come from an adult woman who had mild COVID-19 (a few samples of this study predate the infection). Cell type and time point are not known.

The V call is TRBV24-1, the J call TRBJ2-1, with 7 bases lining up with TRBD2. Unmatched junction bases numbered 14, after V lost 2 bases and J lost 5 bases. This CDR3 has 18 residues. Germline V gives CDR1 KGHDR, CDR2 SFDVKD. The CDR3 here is CATSDSSNRDYRNNEQFF. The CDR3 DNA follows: TGTGCCACCAGTGATTCGTCCAACCGGGACTATAGAAACAATGAGCAGTTCTTC.

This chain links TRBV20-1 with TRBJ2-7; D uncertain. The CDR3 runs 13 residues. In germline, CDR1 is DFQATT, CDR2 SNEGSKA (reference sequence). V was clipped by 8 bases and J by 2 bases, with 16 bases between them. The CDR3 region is CSSHIYRAYEQYF. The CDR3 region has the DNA TGCAGTTCCCATATCTACAGAGCCTACGAGCAGTACTTC.

The CDR3 spells CASSQVQERYEQYF. CDR3 in DNA: TGTGCCAGCAGCCAAGTACAGGAGAGATACGAGCAGTACTTC. The chain has TRBV3-1 and TRBJ2-7; TRBD1 is a possible D gene (5 bases). Germline values: CDR1 LGHDT, CDR2 YNNKEL (reference sequence). There are 14 residues in the CDR3. Trimming took off 1 base at V and 4 bases at J, with 11 bases between the two ends.

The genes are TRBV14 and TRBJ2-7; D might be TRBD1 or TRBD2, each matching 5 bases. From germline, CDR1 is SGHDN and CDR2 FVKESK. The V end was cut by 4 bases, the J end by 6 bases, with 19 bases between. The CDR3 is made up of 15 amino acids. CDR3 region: CASSPYGVTGGEQYF. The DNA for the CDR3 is TGTGCCAGCAGCCCGTACGGGGTTACAGGTGGCGAGCAGTACTTC.

The CDR3 spells CASSSTQTSGRIYEQYF. CDR3 nucleotides: TGTGCCAGCAGTTCTACTCAGACTAGCGGGAGAATCTACGAGCAGTACTTC. The V and J genes are TRBV7-9 and TRBJ2-7; TRBD2 matches at 12 bases. The CDR3 totals 17 residues. Germline V gene data show CDR1 as SEHNR and CDR2 as FQNEAQ (reference sequence). The J segment lost 3 bases and the V segment lost 6 bases, leaving 12 bases of the junction unmatched.

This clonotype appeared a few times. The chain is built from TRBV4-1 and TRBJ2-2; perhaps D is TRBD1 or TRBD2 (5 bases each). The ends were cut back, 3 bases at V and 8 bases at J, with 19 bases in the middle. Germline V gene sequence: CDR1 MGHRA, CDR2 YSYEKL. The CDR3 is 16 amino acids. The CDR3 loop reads CASSHPIIQGGGELFF. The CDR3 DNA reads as TGCGCCAGCAGCCATCCTATTATCCAGGGCGGGGGGGAGCTGTTTTTT.

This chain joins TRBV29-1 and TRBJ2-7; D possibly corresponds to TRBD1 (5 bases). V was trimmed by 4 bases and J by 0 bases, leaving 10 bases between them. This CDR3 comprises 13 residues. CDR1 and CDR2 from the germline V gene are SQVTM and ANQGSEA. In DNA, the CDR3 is TGCAGCGTTGTTATGGACATCTCCTACGAGCAGTACTTC. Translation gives CSVVMDISYEQYF.

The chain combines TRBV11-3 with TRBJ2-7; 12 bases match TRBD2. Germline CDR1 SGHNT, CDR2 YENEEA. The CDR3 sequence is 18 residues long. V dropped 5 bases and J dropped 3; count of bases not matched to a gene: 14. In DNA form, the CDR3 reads TGTGCCAGCAGCCCGCGGACTAGCGGGAAACCCCCTAACTACGAGCAGTACTTC. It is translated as CASSPRTSGKPPNYEQYF.

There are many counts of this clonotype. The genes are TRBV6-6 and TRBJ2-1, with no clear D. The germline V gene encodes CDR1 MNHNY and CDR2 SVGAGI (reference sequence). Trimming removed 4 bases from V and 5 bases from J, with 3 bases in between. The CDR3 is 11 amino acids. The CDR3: CASSSHNEQFF. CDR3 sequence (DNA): TGTGCCAGCAGTTCCCACAATGAGCAGTTCTTC.

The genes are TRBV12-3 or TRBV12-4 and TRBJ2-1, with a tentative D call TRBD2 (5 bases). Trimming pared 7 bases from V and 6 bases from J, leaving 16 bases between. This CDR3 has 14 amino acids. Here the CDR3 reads CASTPPGYGNEQFF. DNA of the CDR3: TGTGCCAGCACCCCTCCGGGGTATGGCAATGAGCAGTTCTTC.

CDR3 amino acids: CASSYSRWSGNYGYTF. The CDR3 DNA is TGTGCCAGCAGTTACTCCCGATGGTCCGGGAACTATGGCTACACCTTC. The V and J genes are TRBV6-5 and TRBJ1-2; D gene ambiguous. CDR3 length: 16 residues. Deletions cut 0 bases from V and 2 bases from J, with 13 bases between. Germline V CDR1 and CDR2: MNHEY, SVGAGI.

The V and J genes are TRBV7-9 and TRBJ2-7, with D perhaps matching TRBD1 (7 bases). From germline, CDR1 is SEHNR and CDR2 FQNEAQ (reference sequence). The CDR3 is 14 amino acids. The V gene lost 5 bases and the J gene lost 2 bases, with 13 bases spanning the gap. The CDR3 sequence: CASSAGQQTYEQYF. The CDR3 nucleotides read TGTGCCAGCAGCGCGGGACAGCAAACCTACGAGCAGTACTTC.

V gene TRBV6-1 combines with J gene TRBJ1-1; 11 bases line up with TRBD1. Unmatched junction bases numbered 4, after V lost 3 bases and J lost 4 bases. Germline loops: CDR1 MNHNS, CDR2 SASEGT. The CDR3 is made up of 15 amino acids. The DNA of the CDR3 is TGTGCCAGCAGTGACGGAGGGACAGGGGGCACTGAAGCTTTCTTT. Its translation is CASSDGGTGGTEAFF.

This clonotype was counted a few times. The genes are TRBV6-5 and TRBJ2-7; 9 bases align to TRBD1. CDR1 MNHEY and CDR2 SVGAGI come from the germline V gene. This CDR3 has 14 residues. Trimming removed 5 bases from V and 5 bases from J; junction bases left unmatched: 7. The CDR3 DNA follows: TGTGCCAGCAGTCCCGGGACAGGGTACGACGAGCAGTACTTC. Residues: CASSPGTGYDEQYF.

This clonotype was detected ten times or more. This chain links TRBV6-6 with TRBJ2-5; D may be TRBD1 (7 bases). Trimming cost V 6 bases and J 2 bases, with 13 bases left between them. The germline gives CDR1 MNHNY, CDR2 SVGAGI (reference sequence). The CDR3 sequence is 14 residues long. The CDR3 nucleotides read TGTGCCAGCAGCGGGGGACAGCATCAAGAGACCCAGTACTTC. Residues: CASSGGQHQETQYF.

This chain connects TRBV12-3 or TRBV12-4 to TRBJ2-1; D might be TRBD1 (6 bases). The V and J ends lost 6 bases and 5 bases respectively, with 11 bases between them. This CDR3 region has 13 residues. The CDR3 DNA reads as TGTGCCAGCAGGGCTACAGGGAACAATGAGCAGTTCTTC. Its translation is CASRATGNNEQFF.